The source of this TCR beta chain is a study of CD8 T cells in ankylosing spondylitis. From the 5' RACE reads, TCRdb called clonotypes with MiXCR, one entry per CDR3 protein. The table records about 260,000 distinct CDR3 sequences, around 20% of them present only once. Germline V gene sequence: CDR1 SGHRS, CDR2 YFSETQ. This CDR3 spans 15 amino acids. V dropped 0 bases and J dropped 0 bases, with 7 bases sitting between them. This receptor was taken from a male donor with ankylosing spondylitis or in good health (not recorded which). The specimen was blood, either unsorted or a sorted T cell fraction (not recorded which). The rearrangement uses TRBV5-1 and TRBJ1-5; no clear D gene. The CDR3 is CASSLDSPSNQPQHF. In DNA, the CDR3 is TGCGCCAGCAGCTTGGACAGCCCTAGCAATCAGCCCCAGCATTTT.